Listed here are 11 T cell receptor beta chains from one sample, sequenced in a study of cytomegalovirus exposure and HLA in healthy donors. Primers for the PCR totalled 60 Vbeta and 13 Jbeta. TCRdb's table, derived via immunoSEQ multiplex PCR, lists solely in-frame clones and lacks some. The sample has approximately 170,000 clones, roughly 71% seen once. The sample taken for sequencing was PBMCs. The origin of the receptors is a male donor in good health and CMV-seropositive.

This clone was observed a single time. The chain has TRBV19 and TRBJ2-1, with D hard to call. This CDR3 has 11 amino acids. Per the germline V gene, CDR1 is LNHDA and CDR2 is SQIVND (reference sequence). Trimming cost V 6 bases and J 9 bases, with 9 bases left between them. CDR3 coding DNA: TGTGCCAGTAGAGAGGCTCGTGAGCAGTTCTTC. This codes for CASREAREQFF.

This rearrangement joins TRBV6-5 to TRBJ1-2; 8 bases agree with TRBD1. Unmatched junction bases numbered 6, after V lost 6 bases and J lost 6 bases. Germline lookup yields CDR1 MNHEY and CDR2 SVGAGI. The CDR3 has 13 amino acids. In DNA, the CDR3 is TGTGCCAGCAGCGGACAGGGACAAGATGGCTACACCTTC. This sequence encodes CASSGQGQDGYTF.

The genes are TRBV5-4 and TRBJ2-2; 9 bases fit TRBD1. The trim removed 2 bases at V and 5 bases at J, leaving 7 bases unmatched. Germline V gives CDR1 SGHNT, CDR2 YYREEE (reference sequence). The CDR3 totals 16 residues. This CDR3 reads CASSFGWGTGTGELFF. DNA of the CDR3: TGTGCCAGCAGCTTCGGGTGGGGGACAGGGACCGGGGAGCTGTTTTTT.

The chain joins TRBV7-8 to TRBJ2-1, with D possibly TRBD2 on 7 matching bases. Germline V gene lookup returns CDR1 SGHVS and CDR2 FQNEAQ. V was shortened by 5 bases and J by 4 bases, with 18 bases between the two germline ends. CDR3 length: 16 residues. Here the CDR3 reads CASSPYTGGRYNEQFF. Written as DNA, the CDR3 is TGTGCCAGCAGCCCGTATACGGGGGGCCGATACAATGAGCAGTTCTTC.

This chain connects TRBV27 to TRBJ1-5, with TRBD1 identical over 7 bases. The CDR3 extends over 14 amino acids. The germline V gene encodes CDR1 MNHEY and CDR2 SMNVEV (reference sequence). Losses at the gene ends were 6 bases for V and 5 bases for J; bases not matched to a gene: 7. CDR3 sequence (DNA): TGTGCCAGCAGCCCACACAGGGGACATCAGCCCCAGCATTTT. Translating it yields CASSPHRGHQPQHF.

This clone was recorded once. The V call is TRBV4-1, the J call TRBJ2-7; weak D call: TRBD1 (6 bases). The V gene lost 0 bases and the J gene lost 4 bases, with 13 bases spanning the gap. Germline assignment: CDR1 MGHRA and CDR2 YSYEKL. CDR3 length: 15 amino acids. The CDR3 is CASSQEGTRVYEQYF. CDR3 nucleotide sequence: TGCGCCAGCAGCCAAGAAGGGACACGGGTTTACGAGCAGTACTTC.

The chain employs TRBV5-1 and TRBJ2-7; 10 nucleotides line up with TRBD1. The V segment lost 3 bases and the J segment 4 bases; nucleotides outside the gene matches: 22. Looked up from germline, CDR1 is SGHRS and CDR2 is YFSETQ. The CDR3 totals 20 residues. The CDR3 coding sequence is TGCGCCAGCAGCTCCTCCCTCCTAAGACAGGGGGCACACCTACAATACGAGCAGTACTTC. This gives the protein CASSSSLLRQGAHLQYEQYF. The full variable domain, in which reference TRBV5-1 and TRBJ2-7 provide the parts outside the CDR3, is KAGVTQTPRYLIKTRGQQVTLSCSPISGHRSVSWYQQTPGQGLQFLFEYFSETQRNKGNFPGRFSGRQFSNSRSEMNVSTLELGDSALYLCASSSSLLRQGAHLQYEQYFGPGTRLTVT.

In DNA, the CDR3 is TGCGCCAGCAGCCCGGGGGTGCCCGGGTTCGAGCAGTACTTC. Translation: CASSPGVPGFEQYF. The chain employs TRBV5-1 and TRBJ2-7, with TRBD2 as a possible D gene (6 bases). The germline V gene encodes CDR1 SGHRS and CDR2 YFSETQ. The V and J ends lost 4 bases and 6 bases respectively, with 17 bases between them. This CDR3 is built from 14 residues.

This rearrangement joins TRBV11-3 to TRBJ2-7, with TRBD2 matching over 8 bases. J lost 5 bases, V lost 2 bases, and 2 bases had no gene match. The germline V gene encodes CDR1 SGHNT and CDR2 YENEEA. The CDR3 consists of 13 residues. In DNA form, the CDR3 reads TGTGCCAGCAGCTTACGGCGGGGGGACGAGCAGTACTTC. It translates to CASSLRRGDEQYF.

V usage is TRBV7-2 and J usage is TRBJ2-7; 9 positions agree with TRBD1. Germline-derived CDR1 and CDR2 are SGHTA and FQGNSA. The CDR3 totals 14 residues. Trimming at V came to 5 bases and at J to 4 bases, leaving 6 bases not matched to a gene. The CDR3 spells CASSPDRGSYEQYF. Here the CDR3 DNA reads TGTGCCAGCAGCCCGGACAGGGGCTCATACGAGCAGTACTTC.

This clone was counted between two and nine times. J is TRBJ2-7 and V is TRBV6-6; TRBD2 matches at 12 bases. V lost 0 bases, J lost 6 bases, and 3 bases stayed unmatched. The CDR3 runs 15 residues. The germline gives CDR1 MNHNY, CDR2 SVGAGI (reference sequence). The CDR3 sequence: CASSYSSSGGAEQYF. The CDR3 nucleotides are TGTGCCAGCAGTTACTCGTCTAGCGGGGGGGCCGAGCAGTACTTC.